The 27 T cell receptor beta chains reported below all come from one sample, sequenced in a study of cytomegalovirus exposure and HLA in healthy donors. Primers included in the PCR were 60 Vbeta and 13 Jbeta primers. Sequencing used immunoSEQ multiplex PCR; TCRdb keeps in-frame clones, though not all of them. This table has over 150,000 clones, roughly 76% appearing once. Sequenced: PBMCs. The receptors originated from a woman in her fifties or sixties in good health and CMV-seronegative.

This rearrangement joins TRBV19 to TRBJ1-3; D not resolved. This CDR3 has 13 amino acids. The germline V gene has CDR1 LNHDA and CDR2 SQIVND (reference sequence). Trimming took 5 bases from V and 4 from J, leaving 9 bases between them. The DNA for the CDR3 is TGTGCCAGTAGTCGAGTGCCCGGAAACACCATATATTTT. The encoded protein is CASSRVPGNTIYF.

This clone was seen once. The CDR3 loop is CASSVRDSYEQYF. The CDR3, as DNA: TGCGCCAGCAGCGTTCGGGACAGCTACGAGCAGTACTTC. V usage is TRBV4-1 and J usage is TRBJ2-7; 7 positions agree with TRBD1. Germline V gene data show CDR1 as MGHRA and CDR2 as YSYEKL. CDR3 length: 13 residues. The V segment lost 5 bases and the J segment 3 bases; nucleotides outside the gene matches: 4.

The DNA of the CDR3 is TGCAGCGTTGAATCTAGCGGGGGGGCTTGGGAGACCCAGTACTTC. Amino acid sequence: CSVESSGGAWETQYF. V is TRBV29-1 and J is TRBJ2-5; 12 nucleotides agree with TRBD2. CDR1 is SQVTM and CDR2 is ANQGSEA in the germline V gene. There are 15 residues in the CDR3. The V gene end was trimmed by 2 bases and the J gene end by 5 bases; junction bases not matched to a gene: 6.

J is TRBJ1-2 and V is TRBV20-1; D is undetermined. The CDR3 has 8 residues. The V gene lost 6 bases and the J gene lost 14 bases, with 10 bases spanning the gap. Germline V gene lookup returns CDR1 DFQATT and CDR2 SNEGSKA (reference sequence). The chain's CDR3 is CSAVDSTF. In DNA form, the CDR3 reads TGCAGTGCCGTGGACTCTACCTTC.

V gene TRBV11-2 combines with J gene TRBJ2-1; D is unresolved. Trimming pared 4 bases from V and 16 bases from J, leaving 14 bases between. This CDR3 contains 11 residues. CDR1 and CDR2 (germline): SGHAT, FQNNGV. The CDR3 DNA reads as TGTGCCAGCAGCTCAGGATTGCTGATATTCTTC. Encoded protein: CASSSGLLIFF.

This clone was seen a handful of times. Other DNA variants within this sample encode the same CDR3. This rearrangement joins TRBV28 to TRBJ1-5; D call uncertain. Germline CDR1 reads MDHEN; CDR2 reads SYDVKM. CDR3 length: 14 amino acids. V was trimmed by 7 bases and J by 0 bases, leaving 10 bases between them. CDR3 sequence reads: CASTGTYSNQPQHF. CDR3 in DNA: TGTGCCAGCACGGGAACATATAGCAATCAGCCCCAGCATTTT.

This chain connects TRBV11-1 to TRBJ2-3, with 9 bases that match TRBD2. The V gene's germline CDR1 is SGHAT and CDR2 FQDESV (reference sequence). The V segment lost 1 base and the J segment 4 bases; nucleotides outside the gene matches: 6. The CDR3 is made up of 16 amino acids. The chain's CDR3 is CASSLVGAGGSDTQYF. The CDR3 DNA sequence: TGTGCCAGCAGCTTAGTCGGAGCGGGGGGTTCAGATACGCAGTATTTT. The complete variable domain, with remaining parts taken from reference TRBV11-1 and TRBJ2-3, reads EAEVAQSPRYKITEKSQAVAFWCDPISGHATLYWYRQILGQGPELLVQFQDESVVDDSQLPKDRFSAERLKGVDSTLKIQPAELGDSAMYLCASSLVGAGGSDTQYFGPGTRLTVL.

The chain links TRBV29-1 to TRBJ2-7; 10 bases align to TRBD2. This CDR3 is 15 amino acids long. Unmatched junction bases numbered 14, after V lost 6 bases and J lost 6 bases. The germline CDR1 and CDR2 sequences are SQVTM and ANQGSEA. This CDR3 reads CSVQGPAGGPGEQYF. CDR3 nucleotide sequence: TGCAGCGTCCAAGGCCCAGCGGGAGGGCCTGGCGAGCAGTACTTC.

The chain is built from TRBV10-1 and TRBJ2-2, with 7 positions matching TRBD2. Trimming at V came to 6 bases and at J to 3 bases, leaving 4 bases not matched to a gene. Germline loops: CDR1 WNHNN, CDR2 SYGVQD (reference sequence). The CDR3 has 14 residues. The CDR3 DNA reads as TGCGCCAGCAGAGAGGGACTACACACCGGGGAGCTGTTTTTT. It translates to CASREGLHTGELFF.

J is TRBJ1-1 and V is TRBV6-1; 7 bases are a match to TRBD1. J lost 0 bases, V lost 4 bases, and 5 bases had no gene match. The V gene's germline CDR1 is MNHNS and CDR2 SASEGT. This CDR3 has 15 residues. CDR3 bases: TGTGCCAGCAGTGGACAGGGTCGGATGAACACTGAAGCTTTCTTT. Translation gives CASSGQGRMNTEAFF.

J is TRBJ2-5 and V is TRBV6-1; unclear D gene. Trimming removed 6 bases from V and 2 bases from J, with 4 bases in between. Germline V gene sequence: CDR1 MNHNS, CDR2 SASEGT. CDR3 length: 11 residues. The CDR3 here is CASRYQETQYF. The CDR3 bases are TGTGCCAGCAGATATCAAGAGACCCAGTACTTC.

V gene TRBV30 combines with J gene TRBJ2-3, with D unresolved. V lost 4 bases and J lost 1, with 12 bases in between. There are 14 residues in the CDR3. Germline V lookup: CDR1 GTSNPN, CDR2 SVGIG (reference sequence). CDR3 in amino acids: CAWTQGGRTDTQYF. CDR3 nucleotide sequence: TGTGCCTGGACCCAAGGCGGCCGCACAGATACGCAGTATTTT.

The chain couples TRBV6-1 to TRBJ1-2; the D gene is possibly TRBD1 (5 bases). Germline CDR1 reads MNHNS; CDR2 reads SASEGT. V was clipped by 4 bases and J by 4 bases, with 13 bases between them. The CDR3 is 14 amino acids. The CDR3 DNA reads as TGTGCCAGCAGTGCGGTAGGGGAGGGCTATGGCTACACCTTC. Residues: CASSAVGEGYGYTF.

The V call is TRBV2, the J call TRBJ2-2; D unresolved. The germline gives CDR1 SNHLY, CDR2 FYNNEI. The CDR3 runs to 16 residues. The CDR3 spells CARPGCTRENTGELFF. CDR3 sequence (DNA): TGTGCTAGACCCGGGTGTACACGCGAGAACACCGGGGAGCTGTTTTTT.

J is TRBJ2-7 and V is TRBV5-6; weak D call: TRBD1 (5 bases). Between the trimmed V and J ends, which lost 2 bases and 7 bases, there was a span of 13 bases. This CDR3 has 13 amino acids. Germline V gene lookup returns CDR1 SGHDT and CDR2 YYEEEE. CDR3: CASSFSGLDEQYF. The CDR3 DNA reads as TGTGCCAGCAGCTTTTCAGGGTTGGATGAGCAGTACTTC.

The chain joins TRBV27 to TRBJ2-2; TRBD2 agrees at 8 bases. The germline V gene has CDR1 MNHEY and CDR2 SMNVEV (reference sequence). The trim removed 6 bases at V and 6 bases at J, leaving 6 bases unmatched. The CDR3 has 14 amino acids. The CDR3 DNA reads TGTGCCAGCAGCCGGCGGGGGGCGCCCGGGGAGCTGTTTTTT. It codes for CASSRRGAPGELFF.

V usage is TRBV7-8 and J usage is TRBJ2-1; TRBD1 matches 10 bases. Germline V gene lookup returns CDR1 SGHVS and CDR2 FQNEAQ. Germline trimming cut 4 bases from V and 4 bases from J; bases unmatched to any gene: 4. The CDR3 sequence is 15 residues long. The CDR3: CASSYPGQGYNEQFF. In nucleotides, the CDR3 is TGTGCCAGCAGCTATCCGGGACAGGGGTACAATGAGCAGTTCTTC.

V gene TRBV5-6 combines with J gene TRBJ2-3, with 7 bases matching TRBD1. Germline CDR1 and CDR2: SGHDT and YYEEEE. This CDR3 comprises 16 residues. Unmatched junction bases numbered 4, after V lost 0 bases and J lost 0 bases. CDR3 bases: TGTGCCAGCAGCTTGGGACAGGGATATAGCACAGATACGCAGTATTTT. Protein: CASSLGQGYSTDTQYF.

The chain recombines TRBV5-4 with TRBJ1-6; a weak D match, TRBD1 (6 bases). Germline V gene lookup returns CDR1 SGHNT and CDR2 YYREEE (reference sequence). Trimming stripped 0 bases from V and 10 bases from J, with 17 bases between. The CDR3 loop spans 16 amino acids. Here the CDR3 reads CASSLDLGQGRSPLHF. For the CDR3, the DNA is TGTGCCAGCAGCTTGGATCTTGGCCAGGGGAGATCACCCCTCCACTTT.

The J gene is TRBJ2-1, the V gene TRBV5-1; the D gene is possibly TRBD2 (6 bases). This CDR3 spans 13 amino acids. Germline V gene sequence: CDR1 SGHRS, CDR2 YFSETQ. Trimming removed 2 bases at V and 8 bases at J, with 11 bases between. The CDR3 DNA sequence: TGCGCCAGCAGCTTTGGAGGGGAGTATGAGCAGTTCTTC. Its protein product is CASSFGGEYEQFF.

This clone appeared a single time. The genes are TRBV7-9 and TRBJ1-6; 8 bases line up with TRBD1. The CDR3 has 14 amino acids. Per germline, CDR1 SEHNR and CDR2 FQNEAQ (reference sequence). The J segment lost 8 bases and the V segment lost 3 bases, leaving 3 bases of the junction unmatched. Written as DNA, the CDR3 is TGTGCCAGCAGCTTGGGACAGGTTGATTCACCCCTCCACTTT. Translated, it gives CASSLGQVDSPLHF.

On this clone itself: The junction does not match germline at one end; this may be a read error. This chain joins TRBV18 and TRBJ2-5; D not certain. There are 12 residues in the CDR3. Germline V gene lookup returns CDR1 KGHSH and CDR2 LQKENI. This CDR3 is CASSPSKEAQYF. CDR3 DNA sequence: TGTGCCAGCTCACCATCTAAAGAGGCCCAGTACTTC.

The chain employs TRBV27 and TRBJ1-1; 8 nucleotides line up with TRBD1. The J segment lost 6 bases and the V segment lost 5 bases, leaving 8 bases of the junction unmatched. CDR1 and CDR2 from the germline V gene are MNHEY and SMNVEV (reference sequence). The CDR3 extends over 14 amino acids. The CDR3 region has the DNA TGTGCCAGCAGTCTACAGGGGGTTCTGCCTGAAGCTTTCTTT. The encoded protein is CASSLQGVLPEAFF.

This clone was seen just once. This rearrangement joins TRBV30 to TRBJ2-7; 13 bases align to TRBD2. V lost 0 bases, J lost 3 bases, and 8 bases stayed unmatched. CDR1 and CDR2 from the germline V gene are GTSNPN and SVGIG (reference sequence). This CDR3 is built from 17 residues. CDR3 amino acids: CAWSVPGLAGRDYEQYF. CDR3 in DNA: TGTGCCTGGAGTGTACCGGGACTAGCGGGGAGGGACTACGAGCAGTACTTC. Full variable domain (missing parts from reference TRBV30 and TRBJ2-7): SQTIHQWPATLVQPVGSPLSLECTVEGTSNPNLYWYRQAAGRGLQLLFYSVGIGQISSEVPQNLSASRPQDRQFILSSKKLLLSDSGFYLCAWSVPGLAGRDYEQYFGPGTRLTVT.

V is TRBV21-1 and J is TRBJ2-4; the D segment call TRBD2 is taken from the table without a DNA check. TRBV21-1 is flagged as a pseudogene. The CDR3 runs 17 residues. Here the CDR3 DNA reads TGTGCCAGCCTCAGTCCACCGTCGACTTTAGCCAAAAACATTCAGTACTTC. This gives the protein CASLSPPSTLAKNIQYF.

This rearrangement joins TRBV5-1 to TRBJ2-3, with 8 positions matching TRBD2. Trimming cost V 2 bases and J 4 bases; bases outside gene matches: 3. Germline CDR1 is SGHRS and CDR2 is YFSETQ. The CDR3 loop spans 14 amino acids. As DNA, the CDR3 is TGCGCCAGCAGCTTTAGCGGGGCCCCAGATACGCAGTATTTT. This encodes CASSFSGAPDTQYF.

This chain joins TRBV4-2 and TRBJ1-4, with D perhaps TRBD1 (6 bases). This CDR3 is built from 16 residues. Trimming took 4 bases from V and 3 from J, leaving 15 bases between them. Germline lookup yields CDR1 LGHNA and CDR2 YNFKEQ. The CDR3 nucleotides read TGTGCCAGCAGCCCCGCCGGGGGGCCTGCTAATGAAAAACTGTTTTTT. Protein: CASSPAGGPANEKLFF.